This T cell receptor (beta chain) came from a study of T cells in Graves' hyperthyroidism and ophthalmopathy. Absence of ophthalmopathy progression within 18 months defined stable Graves' hyperthyroidism. Amplification of TCR beta CDR3 regions used RNA as the template. The primer set for the first-round RT-PCR of the TCR CDR3 was HTBI. TCRdb independently ran MiXCR on the multiplex PCR reads; one entry per CDR3 protein. The sample has roughly 200,000 distinct CDR3 sequences; about 17% are singletons. This clonotype was detected ten times or more. The CDR3 spans 15 residues. CDR1 and CDR2 (germline): MNHNS, SASEGT. The ends lost 6 bases at V and 6 bases at J; junction bases unmatched: 14.

The chain joins TRBV6-1 to TRBJ2-7, with 7 positions matching TRBD1. This clonotype was obtained from a woman aged 50 to 60 with Graves' hyperthyroidism. The sample consisted of blood. The CDR3 region has the DNA TGTGCCAGCAGACCAAGACAGGGAGTGATTTCCGAGCAGTACTTC. Protein sequence: CASRPRQGVISEQYF.